This entry features one T cell receptor (beta chain) sequence. This entry is derived from a study of cytomegalovirus exposure and HLA in healthy donors. CDR3 size: 14 residues. Germline CDR1 and CDR2: SGHTA and FQGNSA. Between the trimmed V and J ends, which lost 1 base and 4 bases, there was a span of 10 bases. In the PCR, 60 Vbeta and 13 Jbeta primers were used. This table comes from immunoSEQ multiplex PCR, and its TCRdb copy is limited to in-frame clones, with some not included. The sample carries around 85,000 clones, around 80% recorded once. Each donor was healthy, and each was a bone marrow donor.

This receptor was taken from a male donor in good health and CMV-seronegative. Sequenced: PBMCs. The gene calls are TRBV7-2 and TRBJ1-2, with D tentatively TRBD1 (5 bases). The DNA of the CDR3 is TGTGCCAGCAGCTTAGGGGGCGAAGCCTATGGCTACACCTTC. Translated: CASSLGGEAYGYTF.